This T cell receptor beta chain was captured by sequencing in a study of blood T cell repertoires in COVID-19. Sequenced by immunoSEQ multiplex PCR; TCRdb stores in-frame clones only, minus some. Here the sample spans approximately 140,000 clones, about 82% being singletons. This receptor was obtained from a woman aged 40 to 50 with active or convalescent COVID-19. Source material: peripheral blood.

Here the CDR3 reads CASGQESNQPQHF. The CDR3 bases are TGTGCCAGCGGACAGGAGAGCAATCAGCCCCAGCATTTT. The chain recombines TRBV2 with TRBJ1-5, with TRBD1 matching 7 bases. From germline, CDR1 is SNHLY and CDR2 FYNNEI. Unmatched junction bases numbered 2, after V lost 8 bases and J lost 1 base. This CDR3 has 13 amino acids. The variable domain in full, with the rest retrieved from reference TRBV2 and TRBJ1-5, is EPEVTQTPSHQVTQMGQEVILRCVPISNHLYFYWYRQILGQKVEFLVSFYNNEISEKSEIFDDQFSVERPDGSNFTLKIRSTKLEDSAMYFCASGQESNQPQHFGDGTRLSIL.